This T cell receptor (beta chain) appears in the sequencing data of a study of blood T cells in healthy people across ages. A word on this clonotype: Its antigen is still unknown.

The people who gave samples were healthy Caucasians from Russia, aged roughly 6 to 90. Whole-study results and caveats: Across samples, TCR beta diversity tracked strongly with naive T cell percentage. Long-lived donors exceeded aged donors in naive CD4+ cells and diversity.

Primed by a sample-barcoded 5' primer and a J-beta primer mix, a second PCR proceeded for 7 to 11 cycles. Through a template-switch adaptor with 12 random nucleotides, each cDNA molecule received a tag. TCRdb fed the 5' RACE reads into MiXCR, producing one record per CDR3 protein. Altogether roughly 1,300,000 distinct CDR3 sequences are present, roughly 64% being singletons, with the ten largest covering 6.5% to 8%. This clonotype was sampled from a man aged 18-30 years in good health. Sequenced input: blood.

CDR3 sequence: CSARDPDPASGGNNEQFF. The CDR3 DNA reads TGCAGTGCTAGAGATCCCGACCCGGCTAGCGGGGGTAACAATGAGCAGTTCTTC. The genes are TRBV20-1 and TRBJ2-1, with 10 bases aligning to TRBD2. This CDR3 is built from 18 residues. Losses at the gene ends were 0 bases for V and 5 bases for J; bases not matched to a gene: 13. Germline V gene lookup returns CDR1 DFQATT and CDR2 SNEGSKA (reference sequence).